The clone carrying this T cell receptor beta chain has just a few counts. What it binds is not known. Each donor was nominally healthy when sampled (though unrecorded immune exposures were likely). CDR3 length equals 12 residues. The germline V gene encodes CDR1 ENHRY and CDR2 SYGVKD. V lost 3 bases, J lost 7 bases, and 6 bases lay in between. This entry comes from a study of cytomegalovirus exposure and HLA in healthy donors. 60 Vbeta and 13 Jbeta primers were used in PCR. As processed by the authors: As a later analysis found, there were tens of millions of unique TCR beta chains, of which roughly 11 million were shared. The protocol was immunoSEQ multiplex PCR, while the TCRdb copy is restricted to in-frame clones and leaves out a portion. V and J calls and clone size are as listed in that table; D and trimming were resolved from the DNA. The sample carries just over 150,000 clones, 75% to 90% recorded once.

Study-level results: Association of a missense DCLRE1C variant with TCR beta V- and J-gene trimming was reported in a later analysis. Productive status was seen about 87% or about 30% of the time for most TCR beta V segments in an earlier analysis.

The sequenced sample consisted of PBMCs. This receptor was obtained from a woman under 30 in good health and CMV-seronegative. The genes are TRBV10-3 and TRBJ1-4; D unresolved. The CDR3 sequence is CAISDYGEKLFF. The CDR3 DNA follows: TGTGCCATCAGTGATTACGGTGAAAAACTGTTTTTT.